This T cell receptor (beta chain) appears in the sequencing data of a study of blood T cell repertoires in COVID-19. The CDR3 length is 14 residues. The V end was cut by 0 bases, the J end by 3 bases, with 11 bases between. From germline, CDR1 is GTSNPN and CDR2 SVGIG (reference sequence). The table came from immunoSEQ multiplex PCR; TCRdb's copy has only in-frame clones and leaves some out. This table holds approximately 88,000 clones, more than 75% found once. J is TRBJ1-1 and V is TRBV30; TRBD1 might be the D (5 bases). The source is a woman over 75 with active or convalescent COVID-19. The sequencing sample was made of peripheral blood. CDR3 nucleotide sequence: TGTGCCTGGAGTGTAGGGACTTGGGACACTGAAGCTTTCTTT. This codes for CAWSVGTWDTEAFF.